This TCR beta chain was captured by sequencing in a study of T cell responses to AZD1222 COVID-19 vaccine. About the research overall: Investigators merged groups given second doses at roughly 4 or roughly 12 weeks.

General study findings and limits: It should be noted that donors were predominantly white British and more often female, and clonal diversity was possibly underestimated. No repertoire was sampled before or during the peak T cell response, only after it.

The assay was immunoSEQ multiplex PCR, and TCRdb's table has in-frame clones only and misses some. The sample shows 100,000 or so clones, roughly nine tenths of them seen only once. For this clone: Its antigen is as yet unknown.

Between the trimmed V and J ends, which lost 8 bases and 3 bases, there was a span of 13 bases. This CDR3 has 13 amino acids. Germline CDR1 SGHTA, CDR2 FQGTGA. The sequencing used peripheral blood, collected on day 0 of AZD1222 vaccination. This TCR came from an adult in good health. J is TRBJ1-1 and V is TRBV7-3; D gene unclear. CDR3 bases: TGTGCCAGCGGCACACAAAGGGACACTGAAGCTTTCTTT. Its protein product is CASGTQRDTEAFF. Filled out from reference TRBV7-3 and TRBJ1-1, the complete variable domain reads GAGVSQTPSNKVTEKGKYVELRCDPISGHTALYWYRQSLGQGPEFLIYFQGTGAADDSGLPNDRFFAVRPEGSVSTLKIQRTERGDSAVYLCASGTQRDTEAFFGQGTRLTVV.